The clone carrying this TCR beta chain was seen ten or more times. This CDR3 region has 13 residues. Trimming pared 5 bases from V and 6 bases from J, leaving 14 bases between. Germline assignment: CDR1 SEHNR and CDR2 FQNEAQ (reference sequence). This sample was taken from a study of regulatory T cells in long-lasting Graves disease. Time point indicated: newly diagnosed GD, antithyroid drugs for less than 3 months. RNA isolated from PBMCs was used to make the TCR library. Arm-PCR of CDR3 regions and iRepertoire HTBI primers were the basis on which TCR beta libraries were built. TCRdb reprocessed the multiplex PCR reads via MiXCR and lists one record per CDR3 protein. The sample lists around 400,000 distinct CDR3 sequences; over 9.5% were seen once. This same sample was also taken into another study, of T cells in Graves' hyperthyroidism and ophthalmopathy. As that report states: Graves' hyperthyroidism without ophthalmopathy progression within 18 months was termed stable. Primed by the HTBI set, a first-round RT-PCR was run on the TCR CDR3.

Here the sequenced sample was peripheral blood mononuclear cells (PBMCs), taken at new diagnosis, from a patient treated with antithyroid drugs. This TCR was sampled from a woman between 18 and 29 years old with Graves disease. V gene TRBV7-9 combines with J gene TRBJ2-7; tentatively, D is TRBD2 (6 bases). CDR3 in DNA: TGTGCCAGCAGCCGCGCTCTAGCGACCGAGCAGTACTTC. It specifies CASSRALATEQYF.